This T cell receptor beta chain was recovered during a study of CD8 T cells in Susac syndrome. Random hexamers served to reverse transcribe about 0.45 to 1 ug RNA. Amplification of TCR beta CDR3 by immunoSEQ multiplex PCR spanned 54 Vbeta and 13 Jbeta. TCRdb fed the immunoSEQ multiplex PCR reads into MiXCR, producing one record per CDR3 protein. This sample carries 55,000 to 75,000 distinct CDR3 sequences, 90% to 95% of them seen once, and the ten largest clones take less than 0.19%. Through negative isolation, CD4+ and CD8+ T cells were obtained, while TEMRA cells were enriched using FACS. There are 12 residues in the CDR3. CDR1 and CDR2 from the germline V gene are SQVTM and ANQGSEA. V lost 6 bases, J lost 4 bases, and 10 bases lay in between. Study-wide results and limits: When the CD4+ T cell repertoires of patients with Susac syndrome were examined, they did not show any clonal expansion.

In the case of this clonotype: The antigen remains unidentified.

The J gene is TRBJ1-5, the V gene TRBV29-1; D unclear. The sample was CD4+ T cells from PBMCs. The sequence came from a human donor with Susac syndrome. CDR3 amino acids: CSVGFGNQPQHF. DNA of the CDR3: TGCAGCGTGGGATTTGGTAATCAGCCCCAGCATTTT.